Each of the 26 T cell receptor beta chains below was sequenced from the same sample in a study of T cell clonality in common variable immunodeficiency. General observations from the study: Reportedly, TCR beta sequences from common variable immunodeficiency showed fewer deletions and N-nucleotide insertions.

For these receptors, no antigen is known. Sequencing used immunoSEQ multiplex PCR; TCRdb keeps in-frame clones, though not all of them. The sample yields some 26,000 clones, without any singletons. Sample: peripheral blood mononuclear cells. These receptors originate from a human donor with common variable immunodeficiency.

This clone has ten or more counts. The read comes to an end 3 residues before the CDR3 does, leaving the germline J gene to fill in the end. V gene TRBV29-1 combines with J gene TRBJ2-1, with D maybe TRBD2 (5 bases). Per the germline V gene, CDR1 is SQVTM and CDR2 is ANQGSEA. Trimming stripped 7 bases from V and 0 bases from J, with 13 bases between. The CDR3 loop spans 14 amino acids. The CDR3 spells CSGGAETSYNEQFF. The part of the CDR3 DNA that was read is TGCAGCGGGGGAGCGGAGACCTCCTACAATGAG.

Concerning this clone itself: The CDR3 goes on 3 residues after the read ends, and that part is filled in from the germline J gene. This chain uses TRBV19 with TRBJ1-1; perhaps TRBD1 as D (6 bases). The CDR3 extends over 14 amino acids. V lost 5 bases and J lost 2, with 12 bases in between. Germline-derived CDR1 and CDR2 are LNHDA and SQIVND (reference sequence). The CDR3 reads CASSFQGFNTEAFF. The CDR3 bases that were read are TGTGCCAGTAGTTTTCAGGGGTTTAACACTGAA.

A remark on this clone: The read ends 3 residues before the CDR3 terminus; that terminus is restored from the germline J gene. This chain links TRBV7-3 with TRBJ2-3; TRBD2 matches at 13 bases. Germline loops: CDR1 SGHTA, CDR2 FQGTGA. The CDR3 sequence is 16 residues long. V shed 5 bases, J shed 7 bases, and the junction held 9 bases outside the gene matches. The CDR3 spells CASSPKGTSGTHTQYF. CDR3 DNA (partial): TGTGCCAGCAGCCCTAAAGGGACTAGCGGGACCCATACG.

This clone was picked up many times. CDR3 bases read: TGTGCCAGCAGCCCTAAGCCAGACAGGGTT. Its protein product is CASSPKPDRV. The full CDR3 protein is CASSPKPDRVAFF. The chain is built from TRBV5-6 and TRBJ1-1, with 7 positions matching TRBD1. The CDR3 end lies 3 residues beyond the end of the read and is filled in from the germline J gene. Germline CDR1 reads SGHDT; CDR2 reads YYEEEE. The CDR3 is 13 amino acids.

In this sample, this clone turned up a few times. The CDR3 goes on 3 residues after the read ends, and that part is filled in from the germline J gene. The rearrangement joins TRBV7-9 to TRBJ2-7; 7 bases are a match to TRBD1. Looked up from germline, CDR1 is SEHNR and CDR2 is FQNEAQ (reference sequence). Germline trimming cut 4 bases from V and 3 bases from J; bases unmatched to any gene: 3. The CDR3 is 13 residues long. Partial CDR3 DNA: TGTGCCAGCAGCTCGGGACAGCTCTACGAG. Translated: CASSSGQLYE. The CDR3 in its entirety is CASSSGQLYEQYF.

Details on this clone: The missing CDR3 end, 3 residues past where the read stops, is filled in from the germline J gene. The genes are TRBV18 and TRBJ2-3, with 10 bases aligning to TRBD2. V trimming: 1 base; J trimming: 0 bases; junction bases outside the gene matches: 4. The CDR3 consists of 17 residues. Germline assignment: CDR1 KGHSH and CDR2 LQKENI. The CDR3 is CASSPLAGGPSTDTQYF. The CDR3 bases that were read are TGTGCCAGCTCACCACTAGCGGGAGGCCCTAGCACAGATACG.

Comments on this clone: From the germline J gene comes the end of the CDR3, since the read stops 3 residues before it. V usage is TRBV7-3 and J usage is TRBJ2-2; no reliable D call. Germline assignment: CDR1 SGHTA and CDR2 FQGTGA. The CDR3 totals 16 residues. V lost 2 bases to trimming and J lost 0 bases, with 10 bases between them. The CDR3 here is CASSLEAPSNTGELFF. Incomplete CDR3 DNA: TGTGCCAGCAGCTTAGAAGCTCCTTCGAACACCGGGGAG.

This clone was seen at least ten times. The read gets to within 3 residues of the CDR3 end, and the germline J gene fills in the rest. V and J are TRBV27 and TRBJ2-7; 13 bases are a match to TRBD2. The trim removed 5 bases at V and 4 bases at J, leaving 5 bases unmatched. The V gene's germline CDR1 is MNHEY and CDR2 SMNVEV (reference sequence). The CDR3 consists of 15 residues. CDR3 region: CASSVGTSGIYEQYF. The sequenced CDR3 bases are TGTGCCAGCAGTGTCGGGACTAGCGGGATTTACGAG.

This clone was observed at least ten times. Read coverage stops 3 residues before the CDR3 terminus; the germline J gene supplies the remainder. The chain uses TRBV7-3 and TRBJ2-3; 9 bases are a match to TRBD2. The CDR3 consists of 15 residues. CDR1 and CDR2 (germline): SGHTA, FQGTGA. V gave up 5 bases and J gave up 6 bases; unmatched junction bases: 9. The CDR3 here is CASSPQAGGKDTQYF. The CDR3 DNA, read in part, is TGTGCCAGCAGCCCTCAGGCGGGAGGGAAGGATACG.

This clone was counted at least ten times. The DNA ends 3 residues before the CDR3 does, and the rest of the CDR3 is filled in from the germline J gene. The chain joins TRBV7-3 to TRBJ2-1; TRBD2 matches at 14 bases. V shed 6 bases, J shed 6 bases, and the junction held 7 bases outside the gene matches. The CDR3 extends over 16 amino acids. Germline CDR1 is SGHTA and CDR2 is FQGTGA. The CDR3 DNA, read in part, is TGTGCCAGCAGTCGGACTAGCGGGAGGTCGAGCAATGAG. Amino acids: CASSRTSGRSSNE. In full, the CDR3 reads CASSRTSGRSSNEQFF.

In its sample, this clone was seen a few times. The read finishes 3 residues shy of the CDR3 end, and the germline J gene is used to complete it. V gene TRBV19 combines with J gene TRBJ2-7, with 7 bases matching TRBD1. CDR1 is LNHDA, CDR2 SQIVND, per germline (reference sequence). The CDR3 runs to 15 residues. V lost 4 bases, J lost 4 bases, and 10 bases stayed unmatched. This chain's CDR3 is CASSSTGTASYEQYF. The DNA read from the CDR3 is TGTGCCAGTAGTAGTACCGGGACAGCGTCTTACGAG.

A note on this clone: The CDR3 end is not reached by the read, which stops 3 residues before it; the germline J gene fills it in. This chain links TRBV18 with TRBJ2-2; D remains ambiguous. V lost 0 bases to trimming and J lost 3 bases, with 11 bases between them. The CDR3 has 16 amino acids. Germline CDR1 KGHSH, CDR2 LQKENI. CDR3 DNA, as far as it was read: TGTGCCAGCTCACCACCGTCAGGAGTTTACACCGGGGAG. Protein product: CASSPPSGVYTGE. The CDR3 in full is CASSPPSGVYTGELFF. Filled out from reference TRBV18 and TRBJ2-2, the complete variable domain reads NAGVMQNPRHLVRRRGQEARLRCSPMKGHSHVYWYRQLPEEGLKFMVYLQKENIIDESGMPKERFSAEFPKEGPSILRIQQVVRGDSAAYFCASSPPSGVYTGELFFGEGSRLTVL.

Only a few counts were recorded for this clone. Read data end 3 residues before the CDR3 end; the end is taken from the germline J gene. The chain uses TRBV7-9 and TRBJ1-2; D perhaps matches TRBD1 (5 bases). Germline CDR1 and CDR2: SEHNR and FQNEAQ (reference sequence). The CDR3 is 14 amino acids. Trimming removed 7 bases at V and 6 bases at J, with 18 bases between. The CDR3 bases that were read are TGTGCCAGCACCCCAGAGGGGTCCCCGAATGGC. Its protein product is CASTPEGSPNG. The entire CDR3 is CASTPEGSPNGYTF. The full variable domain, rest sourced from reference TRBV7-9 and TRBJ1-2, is DTGVSQNPRHKITKRGQNVTFRCDPISEHNRLYWYRQTLGQGPEFLTYFQNEAQLEKSRLLSDRFSAERPKGSFSTLEIQRTEQGDSAMYLCASTPEGSPNGYTFGSGTRLTVV.

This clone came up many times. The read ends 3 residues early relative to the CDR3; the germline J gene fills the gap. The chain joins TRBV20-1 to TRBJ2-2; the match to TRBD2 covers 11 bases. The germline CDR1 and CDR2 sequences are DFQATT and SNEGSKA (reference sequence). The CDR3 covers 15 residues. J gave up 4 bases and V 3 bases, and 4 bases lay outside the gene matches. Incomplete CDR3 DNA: TGCAGTGCTAGGGCACTAGCGGGAGTCACCGGGGAG. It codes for CSARALAGVTGE. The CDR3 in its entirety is CSARALAGVTGELFF.

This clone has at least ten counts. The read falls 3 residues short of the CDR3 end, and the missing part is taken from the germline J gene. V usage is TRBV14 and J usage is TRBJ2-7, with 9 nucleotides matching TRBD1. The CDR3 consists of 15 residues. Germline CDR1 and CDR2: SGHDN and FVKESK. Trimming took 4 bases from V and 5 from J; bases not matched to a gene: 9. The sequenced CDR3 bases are TGTGCCAGCAGCCCACCGGGACAGGGATCCCACGAG. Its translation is CASSPPGQGSHE. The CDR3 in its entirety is CASSPPGQGSHEQYF.

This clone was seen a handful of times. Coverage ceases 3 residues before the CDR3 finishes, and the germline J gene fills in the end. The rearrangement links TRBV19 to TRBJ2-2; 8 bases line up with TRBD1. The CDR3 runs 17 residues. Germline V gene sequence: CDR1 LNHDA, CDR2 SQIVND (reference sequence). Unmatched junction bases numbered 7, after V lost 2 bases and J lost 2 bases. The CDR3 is CASSISRQGANTGELFF. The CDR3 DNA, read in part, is TGTGCCAGTAGTATAAGCCGCCAGGGGGCAAACACCGGGGAG.

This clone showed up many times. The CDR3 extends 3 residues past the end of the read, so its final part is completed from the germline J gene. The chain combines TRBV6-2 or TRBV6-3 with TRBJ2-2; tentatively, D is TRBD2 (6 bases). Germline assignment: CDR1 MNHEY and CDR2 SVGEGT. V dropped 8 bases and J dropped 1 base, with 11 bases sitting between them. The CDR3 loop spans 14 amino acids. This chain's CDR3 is CASGDFGNTGELFF. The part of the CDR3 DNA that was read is TGTGCCAGCGGGGACTTTGGGAACACCGGGGAG.

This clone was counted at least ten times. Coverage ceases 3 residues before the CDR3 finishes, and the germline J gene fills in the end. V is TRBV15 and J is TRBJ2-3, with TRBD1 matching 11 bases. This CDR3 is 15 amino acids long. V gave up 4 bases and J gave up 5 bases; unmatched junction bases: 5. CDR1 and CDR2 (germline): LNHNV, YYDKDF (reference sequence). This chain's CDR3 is CATSTDRGRGDTQYF. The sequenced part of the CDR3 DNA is TGTGCCACCAGCACGGACAGGGGGCGAGGAGATACG.

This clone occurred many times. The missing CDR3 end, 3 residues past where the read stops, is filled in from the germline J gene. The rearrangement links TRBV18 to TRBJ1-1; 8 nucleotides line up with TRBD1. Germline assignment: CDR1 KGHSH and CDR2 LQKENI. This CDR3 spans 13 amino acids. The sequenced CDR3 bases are TGTGCCAGCTCACGCACCCCAACAGGGGGA. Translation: CASSRTPTGG. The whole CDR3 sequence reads CASSRTPTGGAFF.

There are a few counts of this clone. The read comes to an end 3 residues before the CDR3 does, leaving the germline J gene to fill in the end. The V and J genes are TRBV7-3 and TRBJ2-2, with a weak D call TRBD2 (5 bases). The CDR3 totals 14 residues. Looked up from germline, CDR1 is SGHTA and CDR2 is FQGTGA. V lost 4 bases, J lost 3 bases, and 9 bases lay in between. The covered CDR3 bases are TGTGCCAGCAGCTCCAGGCGGGACACCGGGGAG. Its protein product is CASSSRRDTGE. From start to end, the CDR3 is CASSSRRDTGELFF.

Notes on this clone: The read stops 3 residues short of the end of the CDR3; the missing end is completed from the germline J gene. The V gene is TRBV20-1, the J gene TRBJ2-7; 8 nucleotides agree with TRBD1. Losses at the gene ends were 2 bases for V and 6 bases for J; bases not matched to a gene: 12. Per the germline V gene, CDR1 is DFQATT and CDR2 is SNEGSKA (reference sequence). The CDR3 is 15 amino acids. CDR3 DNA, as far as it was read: TGCAGTGCTAGATCCCGGGACAGGTTGACGAGCGAG. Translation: CSARSRDRLTSE. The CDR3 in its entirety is CSARSRDRLTSEQYF.

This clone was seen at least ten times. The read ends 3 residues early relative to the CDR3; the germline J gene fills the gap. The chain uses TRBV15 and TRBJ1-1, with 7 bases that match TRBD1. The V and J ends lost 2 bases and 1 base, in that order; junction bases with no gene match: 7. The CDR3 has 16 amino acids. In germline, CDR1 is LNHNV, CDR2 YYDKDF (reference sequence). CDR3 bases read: TGTGCCACCAGCAGACTAAACACAGGGGAGAACACTGAA. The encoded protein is CATSRLNTGENTE. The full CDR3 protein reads CATSRLNTGENTEAFF.

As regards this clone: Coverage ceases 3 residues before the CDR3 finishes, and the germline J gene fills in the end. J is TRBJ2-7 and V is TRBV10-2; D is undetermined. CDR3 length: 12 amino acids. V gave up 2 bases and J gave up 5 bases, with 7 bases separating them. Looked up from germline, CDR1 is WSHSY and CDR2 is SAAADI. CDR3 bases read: TGCGCCAGCAGTGAGGGCACGAACGAG. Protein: CASSEGTNE. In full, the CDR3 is CASSEGTNEQYF.

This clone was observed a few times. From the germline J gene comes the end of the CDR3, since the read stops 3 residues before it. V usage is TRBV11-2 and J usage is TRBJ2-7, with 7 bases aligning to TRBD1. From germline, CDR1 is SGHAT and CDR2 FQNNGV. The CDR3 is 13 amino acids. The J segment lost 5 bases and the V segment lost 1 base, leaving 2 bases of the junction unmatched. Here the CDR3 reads CASSLGGQNEQYF. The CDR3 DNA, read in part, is TGTGCCAGCAGCTTAGGGGGACAGAACGAG.

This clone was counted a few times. Here the CDR3 reads CASSGAGLNSPLHF. The CDR3 DNA, read in part, is TGCGCCAGCAGTGGAGCTGGGCTTAATTCACCC. V and J are TRBV10-1 and TRBJ1-6; no clear D. The read is 3 residues too short to cover the CDR3 end, so that end is filled in from the germline J gene. Trimming took off 4 bases at V and 6 bases at J, with 10 bases between the two ends. Germline loops: CDR1 WNHNN, CDR2 SYGVQD (reference sequence). CDR3 length: 14 residues.

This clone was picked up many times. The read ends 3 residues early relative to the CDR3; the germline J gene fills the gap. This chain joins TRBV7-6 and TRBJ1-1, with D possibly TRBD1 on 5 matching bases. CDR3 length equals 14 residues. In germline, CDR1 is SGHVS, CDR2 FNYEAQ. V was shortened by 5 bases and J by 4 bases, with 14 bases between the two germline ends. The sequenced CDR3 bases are TGTGCCAGCAGCCCGGCGGGGGGTATCACTGAA. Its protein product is CASSPAGGITE. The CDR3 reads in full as CASSPAGGITEAFF.